A single sample gave rise to the 21 T cell receptor beta chains below, sequenced in a study of OX40 agonist ivuxolimab in advanced cancers. Library method: the immunoSEQ multiplex PCR assay. Not all clones reach the TCRdb copy of this immuneACCESS table, which keeps in-frame sequences only. Checked studies attribute under half of the gap to unresolved V genes and leave the rest unexplained. Present in this sample are over 100,000 clones, 90% of which were seen just once. The ten biggest clones cover 0.85% to 1.4% of the sample. The sequenced sample was CD4+ or CD8+ T cells sorted from blood, obtained in a trial of the OX40 agonist ivuxolimab. The source of these receptors is an adult with an advanced solid tumor such as melanoma, head and neck, liver or kidney cancer.

CDR3 sequence: CASSLVGSGKETQYF. CDR3 in DNA: TGTGCCAGCAGCTTGGTTGGTAGCGGGAAAGAGACCCAGTACTTC. The chain has TRBV5-4 and TRBJ2-5; 8 bases match TRBD2. CDR3 length: 15 amino acids. Losses at the gene ends were 0 bases for V and 3 bases for J; bases not matched to a gene: 4. Germline V gives CDR1 SGHNT, CDR2 YYREEE (reference sequence).

V and J are TRBV28 and TRBJ2-5; 7 bases are shared with TRBD1. This CDR3 region has 15 residues. Germline lookup yields CDR1 MDHEN and CDR2 SYDVKM. With V trimmed by 5 bases and J by 7 bases, 13 bases remained unmatched. The CDR3 nucleotides are TGTGCCAGCAGTCCCGGGACAGAGAGTCTTTGGACCCAGTACTTC. It codes for CASSPGTESLWTQYF.

The chain is built from TRBV28 and TRBJ1-2; no firm D call. V was pared by 6 bases and J by 2 bases, with 13 bases between. CDR3 length: 14 residues. In germline, CDR1 is MDHEN, CDR2 SYDVKM. DNA for the CDR3: TGTGCCAGCAGCCCCCAAGGAGGGAACTATGGCTACACCTTC. This translates into CASSPQGGNYGYTF.

The V and J genes are TRBV5-6 and TRBJ1-1; D is possibly TRBD1 (6 bases). The germline V gene has CDR1 SGHDT and CDR2 YYEEEE. There are 13 residues in the CDR3. The V gene lost 3 bases and the J gene lost 4 bases, with 10 bases spanning the gap. The DNA for the CDR3 is TGTGCCAGCAGCTCAGGGGTGGGCACTGAAGCTTTCTTT. This sequence encodes CASSSGVGTEAFF.

The rearrangement uses TRBV7-2 and TRBJ2-1; TRBD2 matches at 8 bases. CDR1 and CDR2 from the germline V gene are SGHTA and FQGNSA. The CDR3 is made up of 14 amino acids. V shed 6 bases and J 6 bases; nucleotides not matched to a gene: 7. The chain's CDR3 is CASSRAGALNEQFF. Here the CDR3 DNA reads TGTGCCAGCAGTAGAGCGGGAGCACTCAATGAGCAGTTCTTC.

V and J are TRBV6-1 and TRBJ1-2; D is perhaps TRBD1 (6 bases). There are 13 residues in the CDR3. In germline, CDR1 is MNHNS, CDR2 SASEGT. V lost 7 bases and J 1 base, leaving 10 bases between the germline ends. As DNA, the CDR3 is TGTGCCAGCATATGGACAGATAACTATGGCTACACCTTC. Translation gives CASIWTDNYGYTF.

The chain combines TRBV9 with TRBJ1-4; D is possibly TRBD1 (5 bases). The germline V and J ends were trimmed by 4 bases and 4 bases, with 14 bases remaining between them. This CDR3 region has 15 residues. Germline loops: CDR1 SGDLS, CDR2 YYNGEE. In nucleotides, the CDR3 is TGTGCCAGCAGCCCCCCCGGGGGTGATAATGAAAAACTGTTTTTT. Protein: CASSPPGGDNEKLFF.

The chain joins TRBV19 to TRBJ1-5; D is ambiguous. Looked up from germline, CDR1 is LNHDA and CDR2 is SQIVND (reference sequence). Trimming left V 2 bases short and J 7 bases short, with 12 bases between. The CDR3 runs 14 residues. Here the CDR3 DNA reads TGTGCCAGTAGTATAACTGGGCCGGGGCAGCCCCAGCATTTT. The encoded protein is CASSITGPGQPQHF.

This clone was picked up one time. This chain joins TRBV28 and TRBJ1-2; a weak D match, TRBD1 (5 bases). V lost 5 bases and J 6 bases, leaving 16 bases between the germline ends. Germline V CDR1 and CDR2: MDHEN, SYDVKM. The CDR3 length is 14 residues. The CDR3 reads CASSPPRGYNGYTF. The CDR3 DNA is TGTGCCAGCAGTCCCCCGCGGGGGTATAATGGCTACACCTTC.

The chain employs TRBV6-5 and TRBJ2-7; D unresolved. Germline CDR1 reads MNHEY; CDR2 reads SVGAGI. The CDR3 covers 13 residues. Trimming took off 7 bases at V and 7 bases at J, with 17 bases between the two ends. CDR3 nucleotide sequence: TGTGCCAGCAACCACCCAGGTCAAAAAGAGCAGTACTTC. It codes for CASNHPGQKEQYF.

The J gene is TRBJ2-7, the V gene TRBV27, with no clear D. V gave up 6 bases and J gave up 2 bases, with 17 bases separating them. There are 15 residues in the CDR3. Germline V gene lookup returns CDR1 MNHEY and CDR2 SMNVEV (reference sequence). The CDR3 reads CASSPRWPGPYEQYF. CDR3 in DNA: TGTGCCAGCAGCCCCCGATGGCCGGGCCCCTACGAGCAGTACTTC.

J is TRBJ2-5 and V is TRBV29-1, with D possibly being TRBD2 (5 bases). The germline V and J ends were trimmed by 3 bases and 9 bases, with 14 bases remaining between them. This CDR3 is built from 12 residues. Looked up from germline, CDR1 is SQVTM and CDR2 is ANQGSEA. For the CDR3, the DNA is TGCAGCGTTGAGAGCGGCGCCGGGTCCCAGTACTTC. Encoded protein: CSVESGAGSQYF.

The chain links TRBV6-6 to TRBJ1-1, with D hard to call. CDR3 length equals 14 residues. The germline V gene has CDR1 MNHNY and CDR2 SVGAGI (reference sequence). V was cut by 7 bases and J by 1 base, with 13 bases left in between. The CDR3 DNA reads as TGTGCCAGCAAGGCGACTGGACCGAACACTGAAGCTTTCTTT. Encoded protein: CASKATGPNTEAFF.

The rearrangement uses TRBV5-4 and TRBJ2-7, with 11 bases identical to TRBD2. Per the germline V gene, CDR1 is SGHNT and CDR2 is YYREEE (reference sequence). V lost 2 bases and J lost 3; bases outside the gene matches: 4. This CDR3 is 15 amino acids long. The CDR3 loop reads CASSFDSGRVYEQYF. CDR3 bases: TGTGCCAGCAGCTTTGATAGCGGGAGGGTCTACGAGCAGTACTTC.

This sequence joins TRBV27 and TRBJ1-3, with D tentatively TRBD1 (5 bases). The germline V and J ends were trimmed by 6 bases and 0 bases, with 9 bases remaining between them. The length of the CDR3 is 14 residues. Germline values: CDR1 MNHEY, CDR2 SMNVEV (reference sequence). CDR3 nucleotide sequence: TGTGCCAGCAGCTCAGGGAACTCTGGAAACACCATATATTTT. Encoded protein: CASSSGNSGNTIYF.

The rearrangement uses TRBV16 and TRBJ2-5; unclear D gene. This CDR3 spans 15 amino acids. The V gene lost 6 bases and the J gene lost 3 bases, with 17 bases spanning the gap. Germline CDR1 and CDR2: KGHSY and FQNENV. CDR3 nucleotides: TGTGCCAGCAGAAAATCATGGGCCAGAGAAGAGACCCAGTACTTC. Translating gives CASRKSWAREETQYF. Full variable domain (remainder filled in from reference TRBV16 and TRBJ2-5): GEEVAQTPKHLVRGEGQKAKLYCAPIKGHSYVFWYQQVLKNEFKFLISFQNENVFDETGMPKERFSAKCLPNSPCSLEIQATKLEDSAVYFCASRKSWAREETQYFGPGTRLLVL.

The chain joins TRBV5-1 to TRBJ1-2; D may be TRBD1 (5 bases). From germline, CDR1 is SGHRS and CDR2 YFSETQ. CDR3 length: 13 residues. V lost 0 bases and J lost 3, with 6 bases in between. CDR3 bases: TGCGCCAGCAGCTTGGTGGGGGACTATGGCTACACCTTC. Its protein is CASSLVGDYGYTF.

The chain joins TRBV7-9 to TRBJ2-1; D may correspond to TRBD1 or TRBD2 (5 bases each). Germline loops: CDR1 SEHNR, CDR2 FQNEAQ (reference sequence). V was trimmed by 6 bases and J by 4 bases, leaving 13 bases between them. The CDR3 spans 14 residues. The CDR3 DNA reads TGTGCCAGCAGTTCGGGACCCCAATACAATGAGCAGTTCTTC. Translating it yields CASSSGPQYNEQFF.

CDR3 protein: CASSAKPGTAEAFF. In DNA, the CDR3 is TGTGCCAGCAGCGCCAAACCAGGGACTGCTGAAGCTTTCTTT. The chain has TRBV11-2 and TRBJ1-1; D is possibly TRBD1 (5 bases). V gave up 5 bases and J gave up 6 bases, with 16 bases separating them. This CDR3 is built from 14 residues. Germline CDR1 SGHAT, CDR2 FQNNGV.

This clone was seen a few times. The chain joins TRBV19 to TRBJ1-2; no firm D call. The length of the CDR3 is 11 residues. Per the germline V gene, CDR1 is LNHDA and CDR2 is SQIVND (reference sequence). V lost 3 bases and J 8 bases, leaving 7 bases between the germline ends. The CDR3 coding sequence is TGTGCCAGTAGTATCGCGGGGGGCTACACCTTC. It yields the protein CASSIAGGYTF.

In this sample, this clone turned up once. The V gene is TRBV7-3, the J gene TRBJ2-5, with 7 nucleotides matching TRBD1. The CDR3 spans 14 residues. Trimming cost V 3 bases and J 3 bases; bases outside gene matches: 4. Germline assignment: CDR1 SGHTA and CDR2 FQGTGA. Here the CDR3 DNA reads TGTGCCAGCAGCTTCTACGGACAGGAAGAGACCCAGTACTTC. Its protein product is CASSFYGQEETQYF.